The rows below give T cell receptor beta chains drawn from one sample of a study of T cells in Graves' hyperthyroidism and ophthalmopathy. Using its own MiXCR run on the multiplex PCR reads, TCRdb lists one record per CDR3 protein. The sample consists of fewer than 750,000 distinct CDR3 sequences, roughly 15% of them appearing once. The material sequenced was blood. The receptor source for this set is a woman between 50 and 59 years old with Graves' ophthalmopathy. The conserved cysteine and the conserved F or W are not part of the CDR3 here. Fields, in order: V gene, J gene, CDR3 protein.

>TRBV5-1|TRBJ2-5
ASSLAKAQETQY
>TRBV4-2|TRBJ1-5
ASSQVGQNNQPQH
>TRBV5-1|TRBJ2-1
ASSGRWTSGRDEQF
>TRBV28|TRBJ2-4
ASSSHGLAGSQLAKNIQY
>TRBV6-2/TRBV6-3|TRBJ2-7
ASSYPFMGRYTYEQY
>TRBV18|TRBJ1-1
ASSPQGGNTEAF
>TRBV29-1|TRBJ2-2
SVARGDRYFAGELF
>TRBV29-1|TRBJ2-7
SVSVSYEQY
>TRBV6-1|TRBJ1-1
ASSRAVNTEAF
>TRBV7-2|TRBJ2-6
ASSLGSGQGLSGANVLT
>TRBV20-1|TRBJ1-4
SAPGGGRATNEKLF
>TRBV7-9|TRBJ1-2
ASSSPGRNYGYT
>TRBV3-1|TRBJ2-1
ASSQGDRIWQF
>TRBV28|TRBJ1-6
ASTPPGNSPLH
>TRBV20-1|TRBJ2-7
SATGQGVTYEQY
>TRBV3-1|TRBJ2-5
ASSLRGTRGRETQY
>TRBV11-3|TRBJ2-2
ASSLEVGQTNTGELF
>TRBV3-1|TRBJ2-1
ASSQAGVRYNEQF
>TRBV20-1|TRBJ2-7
SARDRGNYEQY
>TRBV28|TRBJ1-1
ASSLPGVGGRNTEAF
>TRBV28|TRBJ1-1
ASSSGGRAF
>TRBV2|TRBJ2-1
ASSEVIAGEDEQF
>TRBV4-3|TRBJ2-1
ASRREGETGTSGGQQF
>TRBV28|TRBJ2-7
ASSFDPSTTNLQTYEQY
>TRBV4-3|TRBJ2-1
ASSRGTEGAQF
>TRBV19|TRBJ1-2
ASSISGGYGYT
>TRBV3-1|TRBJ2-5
ASSQMGPFQETQY
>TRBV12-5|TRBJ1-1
ASGQEGTEAF
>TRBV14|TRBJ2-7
ASSHTWPYEQY
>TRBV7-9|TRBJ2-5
ASSLWTGSTETQY
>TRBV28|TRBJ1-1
ASSLPGEPPNTEAF
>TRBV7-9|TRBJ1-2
ASSLEGSRTGYGYT
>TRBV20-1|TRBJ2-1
SAPSTSGRVGAYNEQF
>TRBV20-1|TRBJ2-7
SARLRRGRSGTTYEQY
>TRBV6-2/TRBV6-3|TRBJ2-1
ASSQRQGTYNEQF
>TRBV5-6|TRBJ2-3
ASSFGLAEKDTQY
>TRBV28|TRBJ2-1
ASSFLLALYNEQF
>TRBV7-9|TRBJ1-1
ASSLEGGDRVWNTEAF
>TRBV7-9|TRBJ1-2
ASSLALSPDGYT
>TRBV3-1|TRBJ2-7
ASSLYRGGGYEQY